Sequencing of this T cell receptor beta chain was carried out in a study of lymphopenia after photon versus proton radiotherapy (dated by TCRdb to about 2019). The study in broad terms: In patients with gastrointestinal tumors who developed high-grade lymphopenia, the study compared the immunological effects of photon radiation therapy with those of proton radiation therapy. The cohort comprised under 25 patients with gastrointestinal tumors who received either photon or proton therapy and then developed lymphopenia. The goal of the study was to describe how the two radiation modalities differ in their effects on the immune system.

Concerning this clone: The target of this receptor is not known. No quality values exist for individual bases; no much larger clone is one base distant.

General study outcomes and caveats: The survival association was assessed only in patients who died, and the authors presented better survival with proton therapy as a possibility rather than a demonstrated result. Once the lymphocyte count had reached its nadir, the repertoires of photon-treated patients showed oligoclonal expansion, particularly of CD8+ Temra cells, and this expansion drove the decline in diversity. Across the cohort, an inverse correlation was found between a larger post-nadir drop in TCR diversity and overall survival time among patients who died. Relative stability during treatment was observed in proton-treated patients, whereas loss of naive T cells and TCR diversity and gain of effector/memory populations were observed in photon-treated patients.

Library construction relied on the immunoSEQ multiplex PCR assay. T cell repertoires were profiled with deep sequencing of rearranged TCR beta loci together with multiparametric flow cytometry. Imported from immuneACCESS, the table was reduced by TCRdb to in-frame sequences with V and J called. These copies leave out some clones; in studies compared against another copy, an unresolved V gene accounts for under half, and the cause of the remainder is not known. In all, the sample holds 8,000 or so clones, and roughly nine tenths of those were seen once. 3.1% of the sample goes to the ten largest clones. The sequenced sample was peripheral blood, obtained from a patient treated with photon-based radiotherapy. This sequence was found in a woman in her 70s with pancreatic cancer.

This receptor has the CDR3 CASSLGPTGELFF. The DNA sequence follows: TGTGCCAGCAGTCTCGGGCCCACCGGGGAGCTGTTTTTT. This chain joins TRBV6-5 to TRBJ2-2; the D gene cannot be resolved reliably. The CDR3 runs 13 amino acids, cysteine and phenylalanine included. Kept here is only the CDR3 DNA, which spans 39 bases and is read in frame from base 1. CDR1 and CDR2 are drawn from the germline V gene: MNHEY, SVGAGI. V is pared back by 5 bases and J by 4 bases, with 8 bases lying between the germline termini.